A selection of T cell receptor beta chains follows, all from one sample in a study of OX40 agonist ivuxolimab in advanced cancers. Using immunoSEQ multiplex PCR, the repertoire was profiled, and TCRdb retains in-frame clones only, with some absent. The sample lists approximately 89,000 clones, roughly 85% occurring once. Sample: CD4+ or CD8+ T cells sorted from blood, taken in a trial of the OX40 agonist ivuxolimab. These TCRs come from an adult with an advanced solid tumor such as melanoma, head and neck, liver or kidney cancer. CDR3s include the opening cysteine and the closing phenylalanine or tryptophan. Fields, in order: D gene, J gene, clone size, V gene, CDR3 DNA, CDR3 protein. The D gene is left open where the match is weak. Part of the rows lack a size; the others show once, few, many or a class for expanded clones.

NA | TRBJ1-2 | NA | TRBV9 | TGTGCCAACAGCGTCGACGGGATCTATGGCTACACCTTC | CANSVDGIYGYTF
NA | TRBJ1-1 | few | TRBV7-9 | TGTGCCAGCACCAACCGGGACAAAAACACTGAAGCTTTCTTT | CASTNRDKNTEAFF
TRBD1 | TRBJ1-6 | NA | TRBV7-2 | TGTGCCAGCAGCTTAATGGGACAGATCTATTCACCCCTCCACTTT | CASSLMGQIYSPLHF
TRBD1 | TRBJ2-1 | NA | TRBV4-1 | TGCGCCAGCAGCCGCCCCGGCCGGGACAGCTACAATGAGCAGTTCTTC | CASSRPGRDSYNEQFF
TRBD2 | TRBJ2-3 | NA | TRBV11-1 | TGTGCCAGCACCCCGTGGGAGGGACGAAGTGCCACAGATACGCAGTATTTT | CASTPWEGRSATDTQYF
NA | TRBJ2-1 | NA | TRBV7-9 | TGTGCCAGCAGCTTAATGGATGAGCAGTTCTTC | CASSLMDEQFF
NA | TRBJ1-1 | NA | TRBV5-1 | TGCGCCAGCAGCTTGGAGGGCAGGGCTAACACTGAAGCTTTCTTT | CASSLEGRANTEAFF
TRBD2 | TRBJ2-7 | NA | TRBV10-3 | TGTGCCATCAGTGTAGCGGATCTGGGACTAGGCTACGAGCAGTACTTC | CAISVADLGLGYEQYF
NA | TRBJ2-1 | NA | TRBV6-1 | TGTGCCAGCACTGAATGGGGTTCGGGCAATGAGCAGTTCTTC | CASTEWGSGNEQFF
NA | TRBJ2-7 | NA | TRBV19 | TGTGCCAGTAGGGGACGGGATAAGGACGTCGAGCAGTACTTC | CASRGRDKDVEQYF
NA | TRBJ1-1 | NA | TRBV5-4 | TGTGCCAGCAGCCAAGACAGGCGCGGGTGGGCTTTCTTT | CASSQDRRGWAFF
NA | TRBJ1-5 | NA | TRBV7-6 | TGTGCCAGCAGCTTGTACAGCGATCAGCCCCAGCATTTT | CASSLYSDQPQHF
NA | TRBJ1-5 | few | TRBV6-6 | TGTGCCAGCAGTCGCCGCGAGGTGGCGGCTCAGCCCCAGCATTTT | CASSRREVAAQPQHF
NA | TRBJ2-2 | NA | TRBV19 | TGTGCCAGTAGTATTCAGGGGACCAACACCGGGGAGCTGTTTTTT | CASSIQGTNTGELFF
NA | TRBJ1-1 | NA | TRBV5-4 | TGTGCCAGCAGCTTGGAACCGAACACTGAAGCTTTCTTT | CASSLEPNTEAFF